The 32 T cell receptor beta chains below all came from one sample that was sequenced in a study of T-cell memory formation after mild COVID-19. TCRdb recomputed calls from the 5' RACE reads with MiXCR, one row per CDR3 protein. The sample records around 400,000 distinct CDR3 sequences, 20% to 25% being singletons. Sample: PBMCs or a T cell subset sorted from them (not recorded which). Receptor source: an adult woman who had mild COVID-19 (a few samples of this study predate the infection). Cell type and time point are not known.

The J gene is TRBJ1-2, the V gene TRBV7-2; D not certain. The length of the CDR3 is 13 residues. V lost 2 bases and J lost 3, with 7 bases in between. Germline loops: CDR1 SGHTA, CDR2 FQGNSA. DNA for the CDR3: TGTGCCAGCAGCTTATACCAGGACTATGGCTACACCTTC. It is translated as CASSLYQDYGYTF.

The chain recombines TRBV7-9 with TRBJ2-7; D possibly corresponds to TRBD1 (6 bases). Looked up from germline, CDR1 is SEHNR and CDR2 is FQNEAQ (reference sequence). There are 16 residues in the CDR3. V was clipped by 4 bases and J by 3 bases, with 19 bases between them. The CDR3 bases are TGTGCCAGCAGCTATTTTCAGGCAGGGGTCTTCTACGAGCAGTACTTC. Protein sequence: CASSYFQAGVFYEQYF.

V is TRBV5-6 and J is TRBJ2-5; TRBD2 aligns across 7 bases. The CDR3 length is 16 residues. The V gene's germline CDR1 is SGHDT and CDR2 YYEEEE. V was clipped by 4 bases and J by 2 bases; unmatched bases: 11. This chain's CDR3 is CASSLGPGEGQETQYF. In nucleotides, the CDR3 is TGTGCCAGCAGCCTGGGCCCGGGGGAGGGACAAGAGACCCAGTACTTC.

This chain uses TRBV6-1 with TRBJ1-1, with 7 bases lining up with TRBD1. V trimming: 6 bases; J trimming: 8 bases; junction bases outside the gene matches: 6. Germline-derived CDR1 and CDR2 are MNHNS and SASEGT. The CDR3 runs 12 residues. CDR3 protein: CASSLSGGEAFF. The CDR3 DNA sequence: TGTGCCAGCAGCCTTTCAGGGGGGGAAGCTTTCTTT.

V is TRBV20-1 and J is TRBJ2-5; no firm D call. Germline CDR1 and CDR2: DFQATT and SNEGSKA (reference sequence). This CDR3 has 11 amino acids. The germline V and J ends were trimmed by 5 bases and 5 bases, with 9 bases remaining between them. The CDR3 spells CSAQLGETQYF. CDR3 coding DNA: TGCAGTGCTCAACTTGGGGAGACCCAGTACTTC.

This clonotype came up a few times. The CDR3 bases are TGTGCCAGCAGCTCAAGCGGGACAGATACGCAGTATTTT. Translation gives CASSSSGTDTQYF. V is TRBV7-2 and J is TRBJ2-3; weak D call: TRBD2 (6 bases). This CDR3 contains 13 residues. Germline assignment: CDR1 SGHTA and CDR2 FQGNSA. Trimming took off 4 bases at V and 3 bases at J, with 8 bases between the two ends.

This clonotype was counted a few times. V usage is TRBV12-3 or TRBV12-4 and J usage is TRBJ2-5; D call uncertain. Deletions cut 6 bases from V and 4 bases from J, with 9 bases between. The CDR3 extends over 12 amino acids. The CDR3: CASSTVRETQYF. The DNA of the CDR3 is TGTGCCAGCAGCACAGTACGAGAGACCCAGTACTTC.

The chain employs TRBV2 and TRBJ2-3, with a weak D call TRBD1 (6 bases). This CDR3 is built from 14 residues. Trimming pared 8 bases from V and 5 bases from J, leaving 17 bases between. Germline CDR1 SNHLY, CDR2 FYNNEI. CDR3 sequence (DNA): TGTGCCAGCCGTACAGGGCCCCGGATAGATACGCAGTATTTT. It codes for CASRTGPRIDTQYF.

CDR3 DNA sequence: TGTGCCAGCAGTTGGAGCAAGACAGGGGATGGCTACACCTTC. This translates into CASSWSKTGDGYTF. The chain is built from TRBV12-3 or TRBV12-4 and TRBJ1-2, with 8 bases lining up with TRBD1. The CDR3 is 14 amino acids. Trimming removed 4 bases from V and 6 bases from J; junction bases left unmatched: 7.

CDR3 coding DNA: TGTGCCAGCAGCTTAGGGTCAGGGAACAATCAGCCCCAGCATTTT. Translated, it gives CASSLGSGNNQPQHF. The V gene is TRBV7-2, the J gene TRBJ1-5, with D perhaps matching TRBD1 (5 bases). Germline CDR1 SGHTA, CDR2 FQGNSA. Trimming took off 1 base at V and 3 bases at J, with 10 bases between the two ends. CDR3 size: 15 residues.

This clonotype was picked up a small number of times. The chain employs TRBV27 and TRBJ2-7; the D gene is possibly TRBD1 (5 bases). The germline gives CDR1 MNHEY, CDR2 SMNVEV (reference sequence). The V and J ends lost 7 bases and 2 bases respectively, with 15 bases between them. The CDR3 runs to 14 residues. CDR3 loop: CASTGQGKPYEQYF. DNA for the CDR3: TGTGCCAGCACCGGCCAGGGAAAGCCCTACGAGCAGTACTTC.

The chain combines TRBV27 with TRBJ2-3; TRBD2 agrees at 11 bases. The CDR3 runs to 17 residues. Losses at the gene ends were 0 bases for V and 6 bases for J; bases not matched to a gene: 8. Per the germline V gene, CDR1 is MNHEY and CDR2 is SMNVEV (reference sequence). This CDR3 is CASSLSGSGGAKDTQYF. CDR3 nucleotide sequence: TGTGCCAGCAGTTTATCGGGTAGCGGGGGGGCAAAGGATACGCAGTATTTT.

The CDR3 region is CASSLSRRGADTQYF. In DNA, the CDR3 is TGTGCCAGCAGTTTAAGTAGACGAGGGGCAGATACGCAGTATTTT. V usage is TRBV27 and J usage is TRBJ2-3; D may be TRBD1 or TRBD2 (5 bases each). Trimming pared 2 bases from V and 4 bases from J, leaving 13 bases between. This CDR3 region has 15 residues. Germline values: CDR1 MNHEY, CDR2 SMNVEV (reference sequence).

There are a few counts of this clonotype. V gene TRBV12-3 or TRBV12-4 combines with J gene TRBJ1-5; D is unresolved. This CDR3 region has 13 residues. The V end lost 7 bases, the J end lost 10 bases, and 17 bases lay between the germline ends. The CDR3: CASTLGKPSPQHF. CDR3 nucleotides: TGTGCCAGCACTCTAGGGAAGCCCAGTCCCCAGCATTTT.

This clonotype has only a few counts. V is TRBV7-9 and J is TRBJ2-3, with 9 bases fitting TRBD2. The germline V gene has CDR1 SEHNR and CDR2 FQNEAQ (reference sequence). The CDR3 totals 17 residues. With V trimmed by 5 bases and J by 2 bases, 11 bases remained unmatched. The chain's CDR3 is CASSPVDSGSSTDTQYF. CDR3 nucleotide sequence: TGTGCCAGCAGCCCGGTGGATAGCGGGAGTTCCACAGATACGCAGTATTTT.

This chain links TRBV4-2 with TRBJ1-1; 7 positions match TRBD1. CDR3 length equals 16 residues. The germline gives CDR1 LGHNA, CDR2 YNFKEQ. J was trimmed by 4 bases and V by 0 bases; bases with no gene match: 8. DNA of the CDR3: TGTGCCAGCAGCCAAGACCACAGGGGAGTTCGCACTGAAGCTTTCTTT. It encodes CASSQDHRGVRTEAFF.

The table lists this clonotype with a few counts. This rearrangement joins TRBV29-1 to TRBJ1-2; tentatively, D is TRBD1 (5 bases). The CDR3 runs to 13 residues. Germline V CDR1 and CDR2: SQVTM, ANQGSEA. The V end was cut by 6 bases, the J end by 4 bases, with 15 bases between. CDR3 sequence: CSVQARGTYGYTF. The DNA of the CDR3 is TGCAGCGTGCAAGCCCGGGGGACCTATGGCTACACCTTC. Drawing the rest from reference TRBV29-1 and TRBJ1-2, the complete variable domain is SAVISQKPSRDICQRGTSLTIQCQVDSQVTMMFWYRQQPGQSLTLIATANQGSEATYESGFVIDKFPISRPNLTFSTLTVSNMSPEDSSIYLCSVQARGTYGYTFGSGTRLTVV.

This chain uses TRBV18 with TRBJ1-5; tentatively, D is TRBD1 (6 bases). V lost 2 bases to trimming and J lost 6 bases, with 14 bases between them. Germline CDR1 is KGHSH and CDR2 is LQKENI. The CDR3 is 15 residues long. CDR3 nucleotide sequence: TGTGCCAGCTCACCAGGGCAGGGGAGCGGTCAGCCCCAGCATTTT. Its translation is CASSPGQGSGQPQHF.

CDR3 in amino acids: CASRPPMGGENTGELFF. The CDR3 DNA follows: TGTGCCAGCAGGCCACCCATGGGGGGGGAGAACACCGGGGAGCTGTTTTTT. V and J are TRBV11-2 and TRBJ2-2; 7 bases fit TRBD2. Germline V lookup: CDR1 SGHAT, CDR2 FQNNGV. The CDR3 has 17 residues. The V gene end was trimmed by 6 bases and the J gene end by 1 base; junction bases not matched to a gene: 11.

This clonotype was picked up a small number of times. The chain uses TRBV12-3 or TRBV12-4 and TRBJ2-5, with D perhaps matching TRBD1 (6 bases). V lost 6 bases, J lost 4 bases, and 21 bases lay in between. This CDR3 spans 16 amino acids. CDR3 coding DNA: TGTGCCAGCAGCGAACAATTAACAGGGAGTGGAGAGACCCAGTACTTC. It translates to CASSEQLTGSGETQYF.

For the CDR3, the DNA is TGTGCCAGCAGTTACGCTGACAGGGTTGAGCAGTTCTTC. This codes for CASSYADRVEQFF. The rearrangement links TRBV6-5 to TRBJ2-1, with TRBD1 matching over 7 bases. V shed 2 bases, J shed 9 bases, and the junction held 4 bases outside the gene matches. The germline V gene has CDR1 MNHEY and CDR2 SVGAGI. The CDR3 is 13 residues long.

The V call is TRBV20-1, the J call TRBJ2-7, with D uncertain. There are 13 residues in the CDR3. CDR1 is DFQATT, CDR2 SNEGSKA, per germline (reference sequence). V lost 3 bases and J lost 3, with 12 bases in between. The CDR3 DNA reads TGCAGTGCTAGGCCCCAGACCTTCTACGAGCAGTACTTC. The encoded protein is CSARPQTFYEQYF.

Here the CDR3 DNA reads TGTGCCACCAGGGCGACAGGGGGCGGAAACACTGAAGCTTTCTTT. It codes for CATRATGGGNTEAFF. The rearrangement joins TRBV24-1 to TRBJ1-1; 10 positions match TRBD1. The junction had 6 bases not matched to a gene; V was cut back by 7 bases and J by 2 bases. This CDR3 comprises 15 residues. CDR1 is KGHDR, CDR2 SFDVKD, per germline.

In DNA, the CDR3 is TGCAGTGCTTCCTTGTCTGGGGCCAACGTCCTGACTTTC. This translates into CSASLSGANVLTF. The chain couples TRBV20-1 to TRBJ2-6; no clear D gene. The V gene lost 5 bases and the J gene lost 1 base, with 6 bases spanning the gap. The CDR3 has 13 amino acids. The germline gives CDR1 DFQATT, CDR2 SNEGSKA (reference sequence).

This clonotype was observed a few times. The chain is built from TRBV10-3 and TRBJ1-1; D might be TRBD1 (5 bases). Trimming pared 5 bases from V and 6 bases from J, leaving 13 bases between. The CDR3 covers 13 residues. Per the germline V gene, CDR1 is ENHRY and CDR2 is SYGVKD. In DNA, the CDR3 is TGTGCCATCAGTCCTGACAGAAGAGCTGAAGCTTTCTTT. This codes for CAISPDRRAEAFF.

This clonotype was seen once. This rearrangement joins TRBV15 to TRBJ1-4; the D is unclear. Germline V gene data show CDR1 as LNHNV and CDR2 as YYDKDF (reference sequence). With 1 base removed from V and 8 bases from J, the gap between germline ends came to 11 bases. This CDR3 region has 14 residues. CDR3 sequence (DNA): TGTGCCACCAGCAGAGGGTCTGGTTGGGAAAAACTGTTTTTT. Translated, it gives CATSRGSGWEKLFF.

The chain uses TRBV5-1 and TRBJ1-2; 10 nucleotides line up with TRBD1. CDR3 size: 15 residues. Losses at the gene ends were 4 bases for V and 4 bases for J; bases not matched to a gene: 7. Germline CDR1 is SGHRS and CDR2 is YFSETQ. The CDR3 nucleotides read TGCGCCAGCAGCAAGGGACAGGGGACAGTCTATGGCTACACCTTC. Protein product: CASSKGQGTVYGYTF. Supplemented by reference TRBV5-1 and TRBJ1-2, the full variable domain reads KAGVTQTPRYLIKTRGQQVTLSCSPISGHRSVSWYQQTPGQGLQFLFEYFSETQRNKGNFPGRFSGRQFSNSRSEMNVSTLELGDSALYLCASSKGQGTVYGYTFGSGTRLTVV.

Comment on this clonotype: A much larger clone sits a single nucleotide away, making a read error possible. The V and J genes are TRBV4-1 and TRBJ2-7; D unclear. Germline V CDR1 and CDR2: MGHRA, YSYEKL. The CDR3 contains 13 residues. CDR3 region: CAGSQEGVREQYF. In DNA, the CDR3 is TGCGCCGGCAGCCAAGAAGGTGTCCGGGAGCAGTACTTC.

The rearrangement uses TRBV24-1 and TRBJ2-1, with D uncertain. Germline CDR1 reads KGHDR; CDR2 reads SFDVKD. Trimming pared 10 bases from V and 10 bases from J, leaving 13 bases between. This CDR3 region has 11 residues. The CDR3 DNA follows: TGTGCCACGGCTCGCGGTGGGGAGCAGTTCTTC. Translated: CATARGGEQFF.

The chain recombines TRBV4-3 with TRBJ1-4, with D perhaps matching TRBD1 (5 bases). CDR1 and CDR2 from the germline V gene are LGHNA and YSLEER. This CDR3 region has 14 residues. Trimming removed 8 bases from V and 8 bases from J, with 18 bases in between. The chain's CDR3 is CASRLALRGEKLFF. DNA for the CDR3: TGCGCCAGCCGACTCGCCCTCCGGGGGGAAAAACTGTTTTTT.

This chain uses TRBV5-5 with TRBJ2-1; 7 bases agree with TRBD1. Germline assignment: CDR1 SGHKS and CDR2 YYEKEE (reference sequence). Unmatched junction bases numbered 5, after V lost 2 bases and J lost 0 bases. CDR3 size: 16 residues. The CDR3 sequence is CASSFTGARSYNEQFF. The CDR3 DNA reads as TGTGCCAGCAGCTTTACAGGGGCCCGCTCCTACAATGAGCAGTTCTTC.

There are a few counts of this clonotype. The gene calls are TRBV3-1 and TRBJ1-2; 10 bases are a match to TRBD1. V dropped 10 bases and J dropped 6; count of bases not matched to a gene: 5. The germline gives CDR1 LGHDT, CDR2 YNNKEL (reference sequence). The CDR3 spans 12 residues. The CDR3 sequence is CATKTGGNGYTF. In DNA, the CDR3 is TGTGCCACTAAGACAGGGGGCAATGGCTACACCTTC.